The rows below give T cell receptor beta chains drawn from one sample of a study of PD-L1 blockade in urothelial cancer. TCRdb's copy holds only in-frame clones and misses some; the assay was immunoSEQ multiplex PCR. The table has fewer than 30,000 clones, 84% seen once; the top ten hold roughly a tenth. The sample was PBMCs, taken around atezolizumab (anti-PD-L1) treatment. These receptors were obtained from a man between 65 and 79 years old with urothelial cancer. Both conserved end residues are part of each CDR3. A D gene is named only where the DNA matches it firmly.

len: 14; j_gene: TRBJ2-7; v_gene: TRBV10-3; d_gene: TRBD1; CDR3nt: TGTGCCATCAGTGGACAGGGCAGCACCTACGAGCAGTACTTC; CDR3aa: CAISGQGSTYEQYF
len: 13; j_gene: TRBJ2-2; v_gene: TRBV18; d_gene: .; CDR3nt: TGTGCCAGCTCACCATTAGAGGTCGGGGAGCTGTTTTTT; CDR3aa: CASSPLEVGELFF
len: 14; j_gene: TRBJ2-1; v_gene: TRBV5-1; d_gene: TRBD2; CDR3nt: TGCGCCAGCAGCTTCGGGGGGGGCAACAATGAGCAGTTCTTC; CDR3aa: CASSFGGGNNEQFF
len: 16; j_gene: TRBJ2-3; v_gene: TRBV6-6; d_gene: TRBD2; CDR3nt: TGTGCCAGCAGTTACTTCGCGGGAGCTAGCACAGATACGCAGTATTTT; CDR3aa: CASSYFAGASTDTQYF
len: 15; j_gene: TRBJ2-7; v_gene: TRBV5-6; d_gene: .; CDR3nt: TGTGCCAGCAGCTTGGCCTTCGCAGGCCTCTACGAGCAGTACTTC; CDR3aa: CASSLAFAGLYEQYF
len: 16; j_gene: TRBJ2-7; v_gene: TRBV4-1; d_gene: .; CDR3nt: TGCGCCAGCAGCCAAGATCTGGTGAGGACTGTCTACGAGCAGTACTTC; CDR3aa: CASSQDLVRTVYEQYF
len: 14; j_gene: TRBJ2-3; v_gene: TRBV7-9; d_gene: TRBD2; CDR3nt: TGTGCCAGCAGCCCTAGCGGGAATACAGATACGCAGTATTTT; CDR3aa: CASSPSGNTDTQYF
len: 14; j_gene: TRBJ1-5; v_gene: TRBV19; d_gene: .; CDR3nt: TGTGCCAGTAGTATTGGACTGGGCAATCAGCCCCAGCATTTT; CDR3aa: CASSIGLGNQPQHF
len: 15; j_gene: TRBJ2-3; v_gene: TRBV18; d_gene: .; CDR3nt: TGTGCCAGCTCACCACAGGGGCCCCCCACAGATACGCAGTATTTT; CDR3aa: CASSPQGPPTDTQYF
len: 13; j_gene: TRBJ1-1; v_gene: TRBV19; d_gene: .; CDR3nt: TGTGCCAGTAGCGACAGGATGAACACTGAAGCTTTCTTT; CDR3aa: CASSDRMNTEAFF
len: 16; j_gene: TRBJ2-2; v_gene: TRBV4-2; d_gene: .; CDR3nt: TGTGCCAGCAGCCTCCGTAGCGAAGAAAACACCGGGGAGCTGTTTTTT; CDR3aa: CASSLRSEENTGELFF
len: 12; j_gene: TRBJ1-5; v_gene: TRBV7-8; d_gene: .; CDR3nt: TGTGCCAGCAGCCCCCCCGGTCAGCCCCAGCATTTT; CDR3aa: CASSPPGQPQHF
len: 18; j_gene: TRBJ2-2; v_gene: TRBV28; d_gene: TRBD2; CDR3nt: TGTGCCAGCAGTTATACGGGCGGGGGGAATCTTTTTACCGGGGAGCTGTTTTTT; CDR3aa: CASSYTGGGNLFTGELFF
len: 17; j_gene: TRBJ1-5; v_gene: TRBV6-1; d_gene: .; CDR3nt: TGTGCCAGCAGTGTTCGGCCACACGACTATAGCAATCAGCCCCAGCATTTT; CDR3aa: CASSVRPHDYSNQPQHF
len: 14; j_gene: TRBJ1-1; v_gene: TRBV7-2; d_gene: .; CDR3nt: TGTGCCAGCAGCTTACTCCAGGTCTACACTGAAGCTTTCTTT; CDR3aa: CASSLLQVYTEAFF
len: 12; j_gene: TRBJ2-2; v_gene: TRBV5-1; d_gene: .; CDR3nt: TGCGCCAGCAGCCCCCGGGGCGGGGAGCTGTTTTTT; CDR3aa: CASSPRGGELFF
len: 15; j_gene: TRBJ1-2; v_gene: TRBV7-3; d_gene: .; CDR3nt: TGTGCCAGCAGCCCTCTGGGAGGACAAGACTATGGCTACACCTTC; CDR3aa: CASSPLGGQDYGYTF